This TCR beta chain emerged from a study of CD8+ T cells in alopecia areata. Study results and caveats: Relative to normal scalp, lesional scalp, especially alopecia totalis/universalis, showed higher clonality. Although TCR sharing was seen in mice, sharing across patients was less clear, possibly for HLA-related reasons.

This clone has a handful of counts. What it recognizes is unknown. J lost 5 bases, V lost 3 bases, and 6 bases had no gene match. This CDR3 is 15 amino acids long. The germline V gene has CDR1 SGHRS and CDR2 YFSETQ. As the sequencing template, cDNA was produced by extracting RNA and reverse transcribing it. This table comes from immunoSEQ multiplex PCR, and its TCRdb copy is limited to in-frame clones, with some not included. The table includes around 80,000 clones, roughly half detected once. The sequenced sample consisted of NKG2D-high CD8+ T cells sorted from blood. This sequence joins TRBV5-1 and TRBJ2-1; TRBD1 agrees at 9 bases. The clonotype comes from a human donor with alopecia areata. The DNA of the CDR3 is TGCGCCAGCAGCTGGGGGACAGGGAGCCACAATGAGCAGTTCTTC. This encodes CASSWGTGSHNEQFF.